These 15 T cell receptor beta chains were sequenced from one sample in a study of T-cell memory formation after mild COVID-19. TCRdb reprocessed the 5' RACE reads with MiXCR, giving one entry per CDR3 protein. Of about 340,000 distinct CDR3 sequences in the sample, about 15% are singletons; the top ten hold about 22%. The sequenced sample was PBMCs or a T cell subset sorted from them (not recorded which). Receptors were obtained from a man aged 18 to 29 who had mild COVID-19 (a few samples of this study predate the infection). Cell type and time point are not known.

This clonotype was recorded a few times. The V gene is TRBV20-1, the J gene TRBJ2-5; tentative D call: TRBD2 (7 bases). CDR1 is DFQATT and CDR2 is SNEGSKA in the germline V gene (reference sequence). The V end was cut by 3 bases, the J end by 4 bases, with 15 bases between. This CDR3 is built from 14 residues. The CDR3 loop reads CSASRWGGPETQYF. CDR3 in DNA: TGCAGTGCTAGTCGGTGGGGGGGCCCAGAGACCCAGTACTTC.

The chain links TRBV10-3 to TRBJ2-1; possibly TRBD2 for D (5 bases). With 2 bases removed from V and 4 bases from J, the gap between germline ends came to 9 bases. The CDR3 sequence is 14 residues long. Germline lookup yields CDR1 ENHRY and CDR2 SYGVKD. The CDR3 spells CAISEPTRYNEQFF. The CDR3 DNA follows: TGTGCCATCAGTGAGCCCACTAGGTACAATGAGCAGTTCTTC.

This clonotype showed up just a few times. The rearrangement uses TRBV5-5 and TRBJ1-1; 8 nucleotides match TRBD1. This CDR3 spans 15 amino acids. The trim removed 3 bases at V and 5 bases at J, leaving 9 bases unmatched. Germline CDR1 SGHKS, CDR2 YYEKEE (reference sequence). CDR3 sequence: CASSYDTGGRTEAFF. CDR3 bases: TGTGCCAGCAGCTACGATACAGGGGGGAGGACTGAAGCTTTCTTT. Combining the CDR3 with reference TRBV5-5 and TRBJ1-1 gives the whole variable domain DAGVTQSPTHLIKTRGQQVTLRCSPISGHKSVSWYQQVLGQGPQFIFQYYEKEERGRGNFPDRFSARQFPNYSSELNVNALLLGDSALYLCASSYDTGGRTEAFFGQGTRLTVV.

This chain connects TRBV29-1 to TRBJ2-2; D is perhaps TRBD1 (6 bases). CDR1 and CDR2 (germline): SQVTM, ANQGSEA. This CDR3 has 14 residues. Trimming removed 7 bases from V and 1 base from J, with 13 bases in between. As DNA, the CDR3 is TGCAGCGGGGGCAGGGGCGAGAACACCGGGGAGCTGTTTTTT. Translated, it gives CSGGRGENTGELFF.

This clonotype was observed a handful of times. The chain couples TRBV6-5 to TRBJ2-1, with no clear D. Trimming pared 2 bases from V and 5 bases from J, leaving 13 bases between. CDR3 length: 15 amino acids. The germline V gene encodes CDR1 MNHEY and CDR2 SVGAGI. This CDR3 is CASSYGRPADNEQFF. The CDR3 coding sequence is TGTGCCAGCAGTTACGGCCGCCCGGCTGACAATGAGCAGTTCTTC.

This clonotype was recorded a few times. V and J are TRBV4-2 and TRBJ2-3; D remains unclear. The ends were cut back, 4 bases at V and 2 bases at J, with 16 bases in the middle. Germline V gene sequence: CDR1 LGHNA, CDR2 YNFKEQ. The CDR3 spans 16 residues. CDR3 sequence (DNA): TGTGCCAGCAGCCCGACACCGCTTCCCTACACAGATACGCAGTATTTT. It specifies CASSPTPLPYTDTQYF.

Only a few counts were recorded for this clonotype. CDR3 sequence reads: CASRREASSPLHF. The DNA for the CDR3 is TGCGCCAGCCGCCGGGAGGCCAGTTCACCCCTCCACTTT. The rearrangement links TRBV5-1 to TRBJ1-6; no firm D call. CDR1 is SGHRS, CDR2 YFSETQ, per germline. This CDR3 comprises 13 residues. The V gene lost 7 bases and the J gene lost 9 bases, with 14 bases spanning the gap.

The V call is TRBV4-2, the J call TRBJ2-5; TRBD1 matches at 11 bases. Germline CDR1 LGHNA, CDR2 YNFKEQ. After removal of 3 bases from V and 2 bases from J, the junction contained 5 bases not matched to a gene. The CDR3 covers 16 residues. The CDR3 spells CASSQAGTGGQETQYF. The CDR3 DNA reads TGTGCCAGCAGCCAGGCCGGGACAGGGGGACAAGAGACCCAGTACTTC.

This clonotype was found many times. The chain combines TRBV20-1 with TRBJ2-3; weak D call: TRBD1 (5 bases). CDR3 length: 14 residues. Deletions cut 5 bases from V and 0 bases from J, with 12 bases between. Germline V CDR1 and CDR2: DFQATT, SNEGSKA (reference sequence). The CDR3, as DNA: TGCAGTGCTGTAGAAGGGGCGAGCACAGATACGCAGTATTTT. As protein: CSAVEGASTDTQYF.

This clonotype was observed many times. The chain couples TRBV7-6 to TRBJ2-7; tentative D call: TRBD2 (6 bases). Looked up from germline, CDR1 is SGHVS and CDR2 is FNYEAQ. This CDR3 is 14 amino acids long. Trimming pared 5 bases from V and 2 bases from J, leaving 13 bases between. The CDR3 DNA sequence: TGTGCCAGCAGCCGGGGGTGGGGGGCCTACGAGCAGTACTTC. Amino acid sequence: CASSRGWGAYEQYF.

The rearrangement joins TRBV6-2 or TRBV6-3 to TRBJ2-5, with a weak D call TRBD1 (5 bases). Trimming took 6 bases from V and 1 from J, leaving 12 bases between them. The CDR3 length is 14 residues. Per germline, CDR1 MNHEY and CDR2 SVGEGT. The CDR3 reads CASSEGVIQETQYF. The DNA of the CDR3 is TGTGCCAGCAGCGAAGGGGTAATCCAAGAGACCCAGTACTTC.

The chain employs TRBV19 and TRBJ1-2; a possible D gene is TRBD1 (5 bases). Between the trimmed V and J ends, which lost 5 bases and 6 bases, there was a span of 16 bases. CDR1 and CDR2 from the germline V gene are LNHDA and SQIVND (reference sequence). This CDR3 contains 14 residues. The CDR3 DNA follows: TGTGCCAGTAGTCCCCCCCTCCTAGGGGATGGCTACACCTTC. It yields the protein CASSPPLLGDGYTF.

The CDR3 reads CASDSGTGELFF. In DNA form, the CDR3 reads TGTGCCAGCGACTCGGGTACCGGGGAGCTGTTTTTT. The chain joins TRBV4-2 to TRBJ2-2, with D hard to call. The CDR3 contains 12 residues. The V end was cut by 8 bases, the J end by 5 bases, with 9 bases between. Germline lookup yields CDR1 LGHNA and CDR2 YNFKEQ.

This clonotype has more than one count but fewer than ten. The CDR3 spells CASRDSYYGYTF. CDR3 coding DNA: TGTGCCAGCCGGGACTCCTACTATGGCTACACCTTC. V usage is TRBV19 and J usage is TRBJ1-2; the D gene is possibly TRBD1 (5 bases). Trimming took off 9 bases at V and 3 bases at J, with 11 bases between the two ends. The CDR3 spans 12 residues. Germline V gene lookup returns CDR1 LNHDA and CDR2 SQIVND (reference sequence). Drawing the rest from reference TRBV19 and TRBJ1-2, the complete variable domain is DGGITQSPKYLFRKEGQNVTLSCEQNLNHDAMYWYRQDPGQGLRLIYYSQIVNDFQKGDIAEGYSVSREKKESFPLTVTSAQKNPTAFYLCASRDSYYGYTFGSGTRLTVV.

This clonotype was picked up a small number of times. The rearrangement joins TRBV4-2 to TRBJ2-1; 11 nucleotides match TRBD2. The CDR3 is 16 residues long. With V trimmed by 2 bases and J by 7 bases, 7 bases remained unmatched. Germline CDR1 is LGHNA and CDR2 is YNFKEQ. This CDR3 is CASSQLPTSGGNEQFF. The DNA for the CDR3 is TGTGCCAGCAGCCAACTCCCAACTAGCGGGGGAAATGAGCAGTTCTTC.